A selection of T cell receptor beta chains follows, all from one sample in a study of cytotoxic CD8 clonotypes in ibrutinib-treated CLL. Only in-frame clones appear in the TCRdb table, and some are missing; sequencing was by immunoSEQ multiplex PCR. The table records over 200,000 clones, 70% of them present only once. This sample comprised PBMCs, obtained after 12 months of ibrutinib treatment. The origin of the receptors is a human donor with chronic lymphocytic leukemia. Both conserved end residues are part of each CDR3. The D gene is left open where the match is weak. A row's size may be missing; if present it is once, few, many or a size class.

V: TRBV4-1; size: many; J: TRBJ2-7; D: TRBD1; DNA: TGCGCCAGCAGCCATAACTGGCTCCGTAGGACAGGGGGCCATGAGCAGTACTTC; CDR3: CASSHNWLRRTGGHEQYF
V: TRBV5-1; size: -; J: TRBJ1-1; D: -; DNA: TGCGCCAGCAGCTTTCATAAGGAAACTGAAGCTTTCTTT; CDR3: CASSFHKETEAFF
V: TRBV5-1; size: -; J: TRBJ1-3; D: -; DNA: TGCGCCAGCAGCAGAGACGGAGGCTCTGGAAACACCATATATTTT; CDR3: CASSRDGGSGNTIYF
V: TRBV18; size: -; J: TRBJ1-3; D: -; DNA: TGTGCCAGCTCACCACAGGGGGCTGGAAACACCATATATTTT; CDR3: CASSPQGAGNTIYF
V: TRBV19; size: many; J: TRBJ1-2; D: -; DNA: TGTGCCAGTATGAGAGGAGTTGGTGGCTACACCTTC; CDR3: CASMRGVGGYTF
V: TRBV7-3; size: -; J: TRBJ2-6; D: -; DNA: TGTGCCAGCAGCTCGACACCAGTGGGTGATGGGGCCAACGTCCTGACTTTC; CDR3: CASSSTPVGDGANVLTF
V: TRBV4-2; size: few; J: TRBJ2-7; D: TRBD2; DNA: TGTGCCAGCAGCTCACGGGAGGGATCTGGGGACGAGCAGTACTTC; CDR3: CASSSREGSGDEQYF
V: TRBV9; size: -; J: TRBJ2-1; D: TRBD2; DNA: TGTGCCAGCAGCGTAGGGTCCGGGGGGGCCTATGAGCAGTTCTTC; CDR3: CASSVGSGGAYEQFF
V: TRBV29-1; size: -; J: TRBJ1-4; D: TRBD1; DNA: TGCAGCGTCTCCCGGACAGGGTGGAATGAAAAACTGTTTTTT; CDR3: CSVSRTGWNEKLFF
V: TRBV6-5; size: many; J: TRBJ2-7; D: -; DNA: TGTGCCAGCAGTTACTCTACCTTCGGAGGGGAGCAGTACTTC; CDR3: CASSYSTFGGEQYF
V: TRBV29-1; size: -; J: TRBJ2-1; D: TRBD2; DNA: TGCAGCGCTGGTCGTCTAGCGGCCAATGAGCAGTTCTTC; CDR3: CSAGRLAANEQFF
V: TRBV9; size: -; J: TRBJ1-1; D: -; DNA: TGTGCCAGCGGACCCTCAGGGGCGGGGACTGAAGCTTTCTTT; CDR3: CASGPSGAGTEAFF
V: TRBV4-2; size: -; J: TRBJ1-5; D: TRBD1; DNA: TGTGCCAGCAGCCCAGGGGGGACAGGGTACAATCAGCCCCAGCATTTT; CDR3: CASSPGGTGYNQPQHF
V: TRBV7-2; size: -; J: TRBJ1-2; D: -; DNA: TGTGCCAGCAGCTTAGTAGGAGAGACTAACTATGGCTACACCTTC; CDR3: CASSLVGETNYGYTF
V: TRBV7-3; size: -; J: TRBJ2-5; D: TRBD2; DNA: TGTGCCAGCAGCTTCGGGACTAGCGGAGAGACCCAGTACTTC; CDR3: CASSFGTSGETQYF
V: TRBV7-8; size: -; J: TRBJ1-2; D: TRBD1; DNA: TGTGCCAGCAGAGTCGACAGGGGGTACTATGGCTACACCTTC; CDR3: CASRVDRGYYGYTF
V: TRBV7-3; size: -; J: TRBJ1-1; D: -; DNA: TGTGCCAGCAGCTTGATGCTTAACACTGAAGCTTTCTTT; CDR3: CASSLMLNTEAFF
V: TRBV28; size: once; J: TRBJ2-5; D: -; DNA: TGTGCCAGCAGTCTCCGTCCCGAGACCCAGTACTTC; CDR3: CASSLRPETQYF
V: TRBV1; size: -; J: TRBJ2-3; D: -; DNA: TGCACCAGCAGCCAAGAGTCGGTCATGAGCGCGGGGGGGTCTACGCAGTATTTT; CDR3: CTSSQESVMSAGGSTQYF
V: TRBV6-1; size: -; J: TRBJ2-1; D: -; DNA: TGTGCCCGGAGACAGGACTACAATGAGCAGTTCTTC; CDR3: CARRQDYNEQFF
V: TRBV19; size: -; J: TRBJ1-2; D: TRBD1; DNA: TGTGCCAGTAATACGGGACAGGGACCCTACACCTTC; CDR3: CASNTGQGPYTF
V: TRBV21-1; size: -; J: TRBJ1-1; D: -; DNA: TGTGCCAGCAGCACTCCGGGACCCTCTTTTAACACTGAAGCTTTCTTT; CDR3: CASSTPGPSFNTEAFF
V: TRBV5-1; size: -; J: TRBJ2-3; D: TRBD2; DNA: TGCGCCAGCAGACGACGGGAGAGCGGGAGAGGCACAGATACGCAGTATTTT; CDR3: CASRRRESGRGTDTQYF
V: TRBV10-2; size: few; J: TRBJ2-3; D: -; DNA: TGCGCCAGCAGTGAGGTGGGCATGGATACGCAGTATTTT; CDR3: CASSEVGMDTQYF
V: TRBV9; size: -; J: TRBJ2-7; D: TRBD2; DNA: TGTGCCAGCAGTCCCAACCGGGACCGGTGGACACTAGCGGGCCGCGAGCAGTACTTC; CDR3: CASSPNRDRWTLAGREQYF
V: TRBV13; size: -; J: TRBJ2-3; D: -; DNA: TGTGCCAGCAGCTTACAGGGTTTGGATACGCAGTATTTT; CDR3: CASSLQGLDTQYF
V: TRBV4-1; size: -; J: TRBJ1-5; D: TRBD1; DNA: TGCGCCAGCAGCCTACCCCCGGGACAGGGTAGGGATCAGCCCCAGCATTTT; CDR3: CASSLPPGQGRDQPQHF
V: TRBV7-3; size: -; J: TRBJ1-3; D: -; DNA: TGTGCCAGCAGCTTAGATTTCAGCTCTGGAAACACCATATATTTT; CDR3: CASSLDFSSGNTIYF
V: TRBV18; size: few; J: TRBJ2-7; D: -; DNA: TGTGCCAGCTCACCCGGGAAAATCGACGAGCAGTACTTC; CDR3: CASSPGKIDEQYF
V: TRBV30; size: -; J: TRBJ2-1; D: -; DNA: TGTGCCTGGGGACCGACTAGCTACAATGAGCAGTTCTTC; CDR3: CAWGPTSYNEQFF